This T cell receptor beta chain comes out of a study of CD8 T cells in ankylosing spondylitis. This clonotype was found many times. Its antigen is currently unknown. TCR beta libraries were made by quantitative 5'-RACE with molecular barcodes. One entry per CDR3 protein, called by TCRdb with MiXCR from the 5' RACE reads. The table shows fewer than 550,000 distinct CDR3 sequences, with roughly 5.2% occurring only once. Study conclusions and caveats: Some motif variants had been reported before (in reactive arthritis synovial fluid and blood). What appeared characteristic of ankylosing spondylitis blood was a TCR beta motif of under 10 highly homologous variants. Reportedly, significant enrichment of disease-linked clones occurred in matched ankylosing spondylitis synovial fluid.

V lost 5 bases and J 4 bases, leaving 20 bases between the germline ends. Germline V gives CDR1 SGHTA, CDR2 FQGNSA. The CDR3 is made up of 16 amino acids. The chain recombines TRBV7-2 with TRBJ1-2; a weak D match, TRBD1 (6 bases). The clonotype was recovered from a male donor with ankylosing spondylitis. The sequenced material came from blood, either unsorted or a sorted T cell fraction (not recorded which). As DNA, the CDR3 is TGTGCCAGCAGCCCCAGGGGTCGGTCCTTCTTCTATGGCTACACCTTC. It specifies CASSPRGRSFFYGYTF.